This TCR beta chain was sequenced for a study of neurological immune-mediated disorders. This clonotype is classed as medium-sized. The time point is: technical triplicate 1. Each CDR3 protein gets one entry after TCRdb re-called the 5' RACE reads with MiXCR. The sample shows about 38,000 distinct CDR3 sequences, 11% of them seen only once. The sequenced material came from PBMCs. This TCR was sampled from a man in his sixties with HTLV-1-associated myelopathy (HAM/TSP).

CDR3 nucleotides: TGCGCCAGCAGCTTCGAGGCAGTCTATAATTCACCCCTCCACTTT. This gives the protein CASSFEAVYNSPLHF. The V call is TRBV5-1, the J call TRBJ1-6, with D unresolved. Per the germline V gene, CDR1 is SGHRS and CDR2 is YFSETQ. The CDR3 covers 15 residues. V lost 2 bases and J lost 3, with 9 bases in between.